Listed here are 3 T cell receptor beta chains from one sample, sequenced in a study of control samples from healthy donors and cancer patients. Sequencing used immunoSEQ multiplex PCR; TCRdb keeps in-frame clones, though not all of them. The sample contains 150,000 to 200,000 clones, approximately 90% of which appear only once. The sequenced sample was blood. These TCRs come from a young woman in good health.

V gene TRBV3-1 (or the pseudogene TRBV3-2) combines with J gene TRBJ2-1; the D gene is possibly TRBD1 (5 bases). V was trimmed by 2 bases and J by 4 bases, leaving 18 bases between them. CDR1 and CDR2 (germline): LGHDT, YNNKEL (reference sequence). The CDR3 extends over 17 amino acids. The CDR3 DNA reads as TGTGCCAGCAGCCAACAAAGCCGCTTAGGGGCGTACAATGAGCAGTTCTTC. The encoded protein is CASSQQSRLGAYNEQFF.

The chain links TRBV7-6 to TRBJ2-3; D unclear. CDR1 is SGHVS and CDR2 is FNYEAQ in the germline V gene. This CDR3 has 15 amino acids. Trimming removed 4 bases at V and 4 bases at J, with 15 bases between. CDR3 coding DNA: TGTGCCAGCAGCTCAACCATTTATGGGGCAGATACGCAGTATTTT. Residues: CASSSTIYGADTQYF.

This chain connects TRBV11-2 to TRBJ2-1; D possibly corresponds to TRBD1 (5 bases). The CDR3 is 13 residues long. Per the germline V gene, CDR1 is SGHAT and CDR2 is FQNNGV. V lost 6 bases and J 13 bases, leaving 19 bases between the germline ends. For the CDR3, the DNA is TGTGCCAGCAGTCCCCCAGGGTCTCGAGGTCAGTTCTTC. This encodes CASSPPGSRGQFF.